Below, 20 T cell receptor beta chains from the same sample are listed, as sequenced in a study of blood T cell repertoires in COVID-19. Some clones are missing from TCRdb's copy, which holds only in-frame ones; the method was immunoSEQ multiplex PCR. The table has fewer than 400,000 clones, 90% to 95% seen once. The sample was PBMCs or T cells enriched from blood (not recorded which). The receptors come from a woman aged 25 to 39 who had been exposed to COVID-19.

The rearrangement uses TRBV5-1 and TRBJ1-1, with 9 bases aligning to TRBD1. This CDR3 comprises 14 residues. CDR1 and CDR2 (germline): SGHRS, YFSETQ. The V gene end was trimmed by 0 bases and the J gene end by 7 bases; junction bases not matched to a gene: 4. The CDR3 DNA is TGCGCCAGCAGCTTGGGGGACAGGGTGGGTGAAGCTTTCTTT. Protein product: CASSLGDRVGEAFF.

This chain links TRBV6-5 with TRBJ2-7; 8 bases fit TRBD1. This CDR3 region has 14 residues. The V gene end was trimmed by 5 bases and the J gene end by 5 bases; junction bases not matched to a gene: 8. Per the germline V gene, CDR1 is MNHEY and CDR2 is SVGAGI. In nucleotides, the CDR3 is TGTGCCAGCAGTCGAAGACAGGGGAGAAACGAGCAGTACTTC. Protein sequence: CASSRRQGRNEQYF.

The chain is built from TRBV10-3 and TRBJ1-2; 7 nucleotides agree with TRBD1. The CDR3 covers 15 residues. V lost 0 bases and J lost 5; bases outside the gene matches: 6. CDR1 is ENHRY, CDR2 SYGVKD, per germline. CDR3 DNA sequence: TGTGCCATCAGTGAGTCGTCTAGCAGGGGGTATGGCTACACCTTC. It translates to CAISESSSRGYGYTF.

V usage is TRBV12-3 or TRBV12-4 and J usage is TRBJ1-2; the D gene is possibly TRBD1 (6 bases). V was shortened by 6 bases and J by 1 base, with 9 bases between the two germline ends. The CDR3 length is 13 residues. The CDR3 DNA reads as TGTGCCAGCAGGAGACAGGATAACTATGGCTACACCTTC. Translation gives CASRRQDNYGYTF.

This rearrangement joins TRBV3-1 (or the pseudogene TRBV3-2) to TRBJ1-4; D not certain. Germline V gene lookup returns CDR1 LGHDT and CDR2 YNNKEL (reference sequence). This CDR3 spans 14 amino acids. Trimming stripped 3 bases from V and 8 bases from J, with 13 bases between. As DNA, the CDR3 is TGTGCCAGCAGCCACTTCGACTCCTGGGAAAAACTGTTTTTT. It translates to CASSHFDSWEKLFF.

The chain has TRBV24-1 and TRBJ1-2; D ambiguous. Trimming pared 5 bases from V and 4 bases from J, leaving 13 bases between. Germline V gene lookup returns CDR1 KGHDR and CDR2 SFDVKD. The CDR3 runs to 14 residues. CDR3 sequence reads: CATSVREHSYGYTF. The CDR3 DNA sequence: TGTGCCACCAGTGTTCGGGAGCATAGCTATGGCTACACCTTC.

The CDR3 bases are TGTGCCAGCCCGAAACAGGGGCGTAGTAAGGAGACCCAGTACTTC. Its translation is CASPKQGRSKETQYF. This rearrangement joins TRBV18 to TRBJ2-5; 7 nucleotides match TRBD1. CDR3 length equals 15 residues. CDR1 is KGHSH, CDR2 LQKENI, per germline. J lost 5 bases, V lost 8 bases, and 14 bases had no gene match.

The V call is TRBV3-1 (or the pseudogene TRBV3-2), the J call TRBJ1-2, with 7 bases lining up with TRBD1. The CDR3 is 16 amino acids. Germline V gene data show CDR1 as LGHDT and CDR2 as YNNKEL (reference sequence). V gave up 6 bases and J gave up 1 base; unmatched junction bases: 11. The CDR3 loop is CASSRQGSWRNYGYTF. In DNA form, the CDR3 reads TGTGCCAGCAGTCGACAGGGCTCATGGCGTAACTATGGCTACACCTTC.

In nucleotides, the CDR3 is TGTGCCAGCAGCTACGGACAAGACTACGAGCAGTACTTC. Its translation is CASSYGQDYEQYF. V usage is TRBV9 and J usage is TRBJ2-7, with D perhaps TRBD1 (5 bases). This CDR3 contains 13 residues. Germline CDR1 is SGDLS and CDR2 is YYNGEE. Trimming left V 4 bases short and J 3 bases short, with 11 bases between. Supplemented by reference TRBV9 and TRBJ2-7, the full variable domain reads DSGVTQTPKHLITATGQRVTLRCSPRSGDLSVYWYQQSLDQGLQFLIQYYNGEERAKGNILERFSAQQFPDLHSELNLSSLELGDSALYFCASSYGQDYEQYFGPGTRLTVT.

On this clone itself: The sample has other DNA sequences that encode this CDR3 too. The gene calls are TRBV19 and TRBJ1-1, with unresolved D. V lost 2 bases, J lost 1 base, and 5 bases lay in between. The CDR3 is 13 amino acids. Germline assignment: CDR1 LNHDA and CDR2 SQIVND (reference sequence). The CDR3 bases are TGTGCCAGTAGTATAAACAGGAACACTGAAGCTTTCTTT. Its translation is CASSINRNTEAFF. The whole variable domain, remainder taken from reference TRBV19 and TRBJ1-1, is DGGITQSPKYLFRKEGQNVTLSCEQNLNHDAMYWYRQDPGQGLRLIYYSQIVNDFQKGDIAEGYSVSREKKESFPLTVTSAQKNPTAFYLCASSINRNTEAFFGQGTRLTVV.

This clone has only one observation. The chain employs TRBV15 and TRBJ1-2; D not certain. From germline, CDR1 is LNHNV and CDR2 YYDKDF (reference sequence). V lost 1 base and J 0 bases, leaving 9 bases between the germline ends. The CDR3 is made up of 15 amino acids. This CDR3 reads CATSRGSTPNYGYTF. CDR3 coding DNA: TGTGCCACCAGCAGAGGCTCCACTCCTAACTATGGCTACACCTTC.

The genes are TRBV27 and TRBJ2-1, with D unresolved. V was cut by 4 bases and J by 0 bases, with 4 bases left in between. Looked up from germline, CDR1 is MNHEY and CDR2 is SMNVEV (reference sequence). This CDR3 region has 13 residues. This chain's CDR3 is CASSWASYNEQFF. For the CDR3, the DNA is TGTGCCAGCAGTTGGGCCTCCTACAATGAGCAGTTCTTC.

The CDR3 bases are TGTGCCAGCAGCTTACGCGGGGGGTTTAGCACAGATACGCAGTATTTT. Its translation is CASSLRGGFSTDTQYF. The chain links TRBV7-2 to TRBJ2-3; 8 bases are a match to TRBD2. Germline CDR1 is SGHTA and CDR2 is FQGNSA. V trimming: 2 bases; J trimming: 0 bases; junction bases outside the gene matches: 4. This CDR3 has 16 amino acids.

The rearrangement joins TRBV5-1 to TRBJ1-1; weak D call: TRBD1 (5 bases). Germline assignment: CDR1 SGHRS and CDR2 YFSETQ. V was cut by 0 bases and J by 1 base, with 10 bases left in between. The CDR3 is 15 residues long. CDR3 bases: TGCGCCAGCAGCTTGGTCCAGGGCGCGAACACTGAAGCTTTCTTT. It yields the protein CASSLVQGANTEAFF.

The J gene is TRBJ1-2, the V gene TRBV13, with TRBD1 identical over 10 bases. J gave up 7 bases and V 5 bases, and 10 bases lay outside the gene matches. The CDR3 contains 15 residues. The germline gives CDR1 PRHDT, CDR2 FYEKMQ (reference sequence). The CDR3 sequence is CASSPRQGAVGGYTF. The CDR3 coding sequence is TGTGCCAGCAGCCCCCGACAGGGGGCCGTGGGTGGCTACACCTTC.

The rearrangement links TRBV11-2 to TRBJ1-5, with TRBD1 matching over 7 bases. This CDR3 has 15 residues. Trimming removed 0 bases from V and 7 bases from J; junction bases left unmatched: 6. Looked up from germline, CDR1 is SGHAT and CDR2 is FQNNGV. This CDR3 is CASSLDLGGYQPQHF. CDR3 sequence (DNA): TGTGCCAGCAGCTTAGATCTAGGGGGCTACCAGCCCCAGCATTTT.

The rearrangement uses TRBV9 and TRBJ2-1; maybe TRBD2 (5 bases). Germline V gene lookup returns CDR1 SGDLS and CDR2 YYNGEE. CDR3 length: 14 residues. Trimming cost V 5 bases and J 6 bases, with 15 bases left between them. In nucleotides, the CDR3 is TGTGCCAGCAGTGTGGCTAGCAATTCCAATGAGCAGTTCTTC. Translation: CASSVASNSNEQFF.

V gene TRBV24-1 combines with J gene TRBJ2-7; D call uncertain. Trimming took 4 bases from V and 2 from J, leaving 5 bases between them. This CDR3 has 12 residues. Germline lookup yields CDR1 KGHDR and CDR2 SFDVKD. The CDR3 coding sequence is TGTGCCACCAGTGACAGGACCTACGAGCAGTACTTC. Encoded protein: CATSDRTYEQYF.

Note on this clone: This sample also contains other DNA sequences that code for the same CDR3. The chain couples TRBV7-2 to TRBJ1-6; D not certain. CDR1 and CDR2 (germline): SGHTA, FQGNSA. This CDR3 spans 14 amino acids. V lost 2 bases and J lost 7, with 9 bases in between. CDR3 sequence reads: CASSLSLRNSPLHF. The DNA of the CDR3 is TGTGCCAGCAGCTTAAGTCTCCGGAATTCACCCCTCCACTTT.

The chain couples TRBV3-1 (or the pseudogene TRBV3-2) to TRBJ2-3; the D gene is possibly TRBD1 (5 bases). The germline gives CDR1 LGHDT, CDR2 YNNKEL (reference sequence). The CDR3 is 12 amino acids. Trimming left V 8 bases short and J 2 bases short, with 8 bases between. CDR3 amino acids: CASQTATDTQYF. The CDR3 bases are TGTGCCAGCCAGACAGCCACAGATACGCAGTATTTT.